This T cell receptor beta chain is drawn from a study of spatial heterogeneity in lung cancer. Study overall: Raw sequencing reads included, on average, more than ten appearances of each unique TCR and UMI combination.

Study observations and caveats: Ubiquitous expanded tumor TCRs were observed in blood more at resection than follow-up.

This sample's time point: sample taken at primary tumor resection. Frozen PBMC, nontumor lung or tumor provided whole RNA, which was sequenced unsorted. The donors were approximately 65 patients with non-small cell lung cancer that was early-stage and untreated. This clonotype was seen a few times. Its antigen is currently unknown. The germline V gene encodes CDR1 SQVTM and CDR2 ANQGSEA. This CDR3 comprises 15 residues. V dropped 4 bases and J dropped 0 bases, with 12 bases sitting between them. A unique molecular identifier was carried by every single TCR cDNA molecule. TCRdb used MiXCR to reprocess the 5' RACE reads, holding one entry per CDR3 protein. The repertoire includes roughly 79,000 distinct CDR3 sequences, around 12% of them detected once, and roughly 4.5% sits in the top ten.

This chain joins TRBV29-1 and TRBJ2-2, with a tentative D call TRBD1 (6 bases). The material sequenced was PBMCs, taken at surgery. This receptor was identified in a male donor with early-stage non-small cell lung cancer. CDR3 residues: CSVGSDRPNTGELFF. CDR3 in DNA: TGCAGCGTTGGGAGTGACAGGCCGAACACCGGGGAGCTGTTTTTT.